This T cell receptor (beta chain) came from a study of blood T cells in healthy people across ages. As for this clonotype: What it binds is unknown.

Study outcomes and limitations: PBMCs went unsorted, and a conclusive naive versus antigen-experienced comparison was therefore prevented. Donors of long life had a larger count of naive CD4+ cells and greater diversity than aged donors.

Primers used in a second PCR of about 7 to 11 cycles were a sample-barcoded 5' primer and a J-beta primer mix. Every cDNA was tagged by a template-switch adaptor with 12 random nucleotides. There were at least 3 million CDR3-containing paired-end reads obtained from each sample. TCRdb analysed the 5' RACE reads with MiXCR anew, one entry per CDR3 protein. The sample consists of 1.5 million to 2 million distinct CDR3 sequences, about 35% of them appearing once. The junction had 10 bases not matched to a gene; V was cut back by 5 bases and J by 5 bases. The CDR3 sequence is 14 residues long. Per germline, CDR1 DFQATT and CDR2 SNEGSKA (reference sequence).

V usage is TRBV20-1 and J usage is TRBJ2-5, with 8 bases matching TRBD1. The sample taken for sequencing was blood. The TCR was taken from a young woman in good health. The CDR3 sequence: CSAWTGYGKETQYF. The DNA for the CDR3 is TGCAGTGCTTGGACAGGGTACGGCAAGGAGACCCAGTACTTC.